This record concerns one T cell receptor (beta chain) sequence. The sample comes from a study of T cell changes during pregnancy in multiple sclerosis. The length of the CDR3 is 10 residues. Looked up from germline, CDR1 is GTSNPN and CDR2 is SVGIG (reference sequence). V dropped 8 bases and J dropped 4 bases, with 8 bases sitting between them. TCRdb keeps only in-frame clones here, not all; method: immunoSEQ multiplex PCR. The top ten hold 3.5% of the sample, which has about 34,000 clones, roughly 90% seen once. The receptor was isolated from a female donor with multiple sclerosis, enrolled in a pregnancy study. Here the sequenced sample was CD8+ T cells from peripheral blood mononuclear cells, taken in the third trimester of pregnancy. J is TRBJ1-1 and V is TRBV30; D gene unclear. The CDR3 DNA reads TGTGCCGGAGGTGGCACTGAAGCTTTCTTT. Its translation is CAGGGTEAFF.